The 25 T cell receptor beta chains presented below share a single source sample, sequenced in a study of T-cell reconstitution after alpha-beta-depleted transplantation in children. This sample's TCRbeta library carried unique molecular identifier barcodes. TCRdb itself ran the PCR reads through MiXCR, one entry per CDR3 protein. This sample has approximately 630,000 distinct CDR3 sequences, with about 12% found just once. The sample consisted of PBMCs, taken before TCRalphabeta/CD19-depleted stem cell transplant. These receptors were collected from a girl aged 2-10 years with congenital amegakaryocytic thrombocytopenia, due to receive a stem cell transplant.

The chain employs TRBV7-9 and TRBJ2-1, with 7 bases lining up with TRBD2. This CDR3 contains 14 residues. Germline loops: CDR1 SEHNR, CDR2 FQNEAQ (reference sequence). With V trimmed by 2 bases and J by 7 bases, 5 bases remained unmatched. CDR3: CASSLRRERNEQFF. The CDR3 region has the DNA TGTGCCAGCAGCTTACGGCGGGAGAGGAATGAGCAGTTCTTC. The variable domain in full, with the rest retrieved from reference TRBV7-9 and TRBJ2-1, is DTGVSQNPRHKITKRGQNVTFRCDPISEHNRLYWYRQTLGQGPEFLTYFQNEAQLEKSRLLSDRFSAERPKGSFSTLEIQRTEQGDSAMYLCASSLRRERNEQFFGPGTRLTVL.

This chain connects TRBV5-1 to TRBJ2-1; 7 nucleotides line up with TRBD1. Losses at the gene ends were 4 bases for V and 10 bases for J; bases not matched to a gene: 11. Germline V gene data show CDR1 as SGHRS and CDR2 as YFSETQ. This CDR3 is built from 14 residues. CDR3 sequence (DNA): TGCGCCAGCAGCCCCCGGGACAGATTCGACGAGCAGTTCTTC. It is translated as CASSPRDRFDEQFF.

The table lists this clonotype with a few counts. The chain recombines TRBV5-1 with TRBJ2-5; the match to TRBD2 covers 13 bases. V lost 3 bases, J lost 5 bases, and 4 bases stayed unmatched. The CDR3 is 15 amino acids. The V gene's germline CDR1 is SGHRS and CDR2 YFSETQ. The DNA of the CDR3 is TGCGCCAGCAGCTCGGGACTAGCGGGACTGGAGACCCAGTACTTC. This encodes CASSSGLAGLETQYF.

This clonotype was observed at least ten times. The chain recombines TRBV5-1 with TRBJ2-1, with TRBD2 matching over 8 bases. This CDR3 spans 17 amino acids. Germline CDR1 SGHRS, CDR2 YFSETQ. Unmatched junction bases numbered 11, after V lost 4 bases and J lost 2 bases. The CDR3 nucleotides read TGCGCCAGCAGCCCCGAAGGGGTGCGGGAGGCCTACAATGAGCAGTTCTTC. Protein sequence: CASSPEGVREAYNEQFF.

This clonotype appeared a few times. The rearrangement links TRBV20-1 to TRBJ2-5; D is ambiguous. Germline V gene lookup returns CDR1 DFQATT and CDR2 SNEGSKA (reference sequence). This CDR3 has 13 amino acids. Trimming took off 4 bases at V and 2 bases at J, with 11 bases between the two ends. The CDR3, as DNA: TGCAGTGCTATCCAGACACTTCAAGAGACCCAGTACTTC. This sequence encodes CSAIQTLQETQYF.

This clonotype was observed a handful of times. CDR3 nucleotides: TGTGCCAGCAGTTCGAATACAGGGGCGGCTCGGTCTCGCTACGAGCAGTACTTC. Protein sequence: CASSSNTGAARSRYEQYF. J is TRBJ2-7 and V is TRBV6-5; 7 bases align to TRBD1. Germline loops: CDR1 MNHEY, CDR2 SVGAGI. This CDR3 comprises 18 residues. Trimming cost V 4 bases and J 3 bases; bases outside gene matches: 18.

This clonotype was observed a few times. V is TRBV24-1 and J is TRBJ2-1; 11 nucleotides line up with TRBD2. Germline trimming cut 3 bases from V and 0 bases from J; bases unmatched to any gene: 3. Germline CDR1 and CDR2: KGHDR and SFDVKD. The CDR3 loop spans 17 amino acids. This chain's CDR3 is CATSDVSGRASYNEQFF. For the CDR3, the DNA is TGTGCCACCAGTGATGTTAGCGGGAGGGCCTCCTACAATGAGCAGTTCTTC.

This clonotype was counted ten times or more. CDR3 sequence reads: CASSFENTQYF. The CDR3 DNA follows: TGCGCCAGCAGCTTCGAAAATACGCAGTATTTT. The V gene is TRBV5-1, the J gene TRBJ2-3, with D uncertain. The CDR3 runs 11 residues. V lost 2 bases and J lost 7, with 5 bases in between. CDR1 and CDR2 from the germline V gene are SGHRS and YFSETQ.

This clonotype was detected only a few times. The chain combines TRBV20-1 with TRBJ2-2, with 8 nucleotides matching TRBD2. Germline V CDR1 and CDR2: DFQATT, SNEGSKA (reference sequence). V was pared by 2 bases and J by 6 bases, with 11 bases of the junction left unmatched. The CDR3 has 16 amino acids. CDR3 nucleotide sequence: TGCAGTGCTAGACCGGGACTAGGGAAGTTCGCCGGGGAGCTGTTTTTT. Encoded protein: CSARPGLGKFAGELFF.

CDR3 coding DNA: TGTGCCAGCAGCGAAGGGAGGGCCTCCTACAATGAGCAGTTCTTC. Protein product: CASSEGRASYNEQFF. J is TRBJ2-1 and V is TRBV7-8; 7 bases match TRBD2. The V segment lost 5 bases and the J segment 0 bases; nucleotides outside the gene matches: 4. Looked up from germline, CDR1 is SGHVS and CDR2 is FQNEAQ. The CDR3 runs to 15 residues.

This clonotype was seen a few times. DNA of the CDR3: TGCGCCAGCAGTGACCAGGGGGAGCAGTACTTC. Its translation is CASSDQGEQYF. V usage is TRBV10-1 and J usage is TRBJ2-7; TRBD1 might be the D (6 bases). The CDR3 extends over 11 amino acids. The V gene's germline CDR1 is WNHNN and CDR2 SYGVQD (reference sequence). V lost 3 bases, J lost 7 bases, and 7 bases lay in between.

This clonotype was seen only a few times. V is TRBV12-3 or TRBV12-4 and J is TRBJ2-3; D is unclear. The CDR3 has 13 residues. Between the trimmed V and J ends, which lost 10 bases and 5 bases, there was a span of 16 bases. CDR3 bases: TGTGCCACCCATCCCTCAACGGGAGATACGCAGTATTTT. Translated: CATHPSTGDTQYF.

A few counts support this clonotype. The V and J genes are TRBV20-1 and TRBJ1-6; D call uncertain. The CDR3 runs to 17 residues. V gave up 0 bases and J gave up 9 bases, with 21 bases separating them. Looked up from germline, CDR1 is DFQATT and CDR2 is SNEGSKA (reference sequence). The CDR3 sequence is CSARDLHRQVDGSPLHF. The CDR3 DNA reads as TGCAGTGCTAGAGATTTGCACAGACAAGTGGATGGTTCACCCCTCCACTTT.

This clonotype was picked up many times. The CDR3 is CSARDILGPSTDTQYF. CDR3 DNA sequence: TGCAGTGCTAGAGATATATTGGGCCCAAGCACAGATACGCAGTATTTT. V and J are TRBV20-1 and TRBJ2-3; no firm D call. Trimming pared 0 bases from V and 0 bases from J, leaving 13 bases between. Germline CDR1 and CDR2: DFQATT and SNEGSKA (reference sequence). The CDR3 covers 16 residues.

J is TRBJ2-5 and V is TRBV4-1; tentatively, D is TRBD2 (6 bases). Germline CDR1 reads MGHRA; CDR2 reads YSYEKL. Trimming left V 6 bases short and J 5 bases short, with 19 bases between. This CDR3 contains 15 residues. The CDR3 loop is CASRIRDSKVETQYF. As DNA, the CDR3 is TGCGCCAGCAGAATAAGGGACTCTAAGGTGGAGACCCAGTACTTC.

This clonotype appeared a few times. V is TRBV7-9 and J is TRBJ2-4; tentative D call: TRBD2 (5 bases). Germline V gene sequence: CDR1 SEHNR, CDR2 FQNEAQ (reference sequence). V was trimmed by 8 bases and J by 8 bases, leaving 7 bases between them. The CDR3 length is 10 residues. CDR3 region: CASGGHIQYF. The DNA of the CDR3 is TGTGCCAGCGGCGGGCACATTCAGTACTTC.

This clonotype was picked up many times. J is TRBJ1-1 and V is TRBV11-1, with D hard to call. The germline V gene has CDR1 SGHAT and CDR2 FQDESV (reference sequence). Trimming removed 3 bases from V and 8 bases from J, with 13 bases in between. This CDR3 region has 13 residues. Written as DNA, the CDR3 is TGTGCCAGCAGCTTGTTGGGCCGCACCGAAGCTTTCTTT. This gives the protein CASSLLGRTEAFF.

This clonotype was seen repeatedly, ten times or more. The chain combines TRBV12-3 or TRBV12-4 with TRBJ2-1, with 8 bases lining up with TRBD2. With 2 bases clipped from V and 6 bases from J, the junction kept 6 bases outside the gene matches. The CDR3 is made up of 15 amino acids. CDR3 nucleotides: TGTGCCAGCAGTTTATCGGGACTAGGGTCCAATGAGCAGTTCTTC. Protein product: CASSLSGLGSNEQFF.

This clonotype was recorded many times. The chain combines TRBV20-1 with TRBJ2-3, with D uncertain. CDR1 DFQATT and CDR2 SNEGSKA come from the germline V gene (reference sequence). The CDR3 consists of 14 residues. Trimming shortened V by 4 bases and J by 2 bases, and 13 bases separated the two germline ends. The CDR3 spells CSANVGSHTDTQYF. In nucleotides, the CDR3 is TGCAGTGCTAATGTGGGCTCTCACACAGATACGCAGTATTTT.

This clonotype was seen at least ten times. This chain connects TRBV15 to TRBJ2-5; perhaps TRBD1 as D (6 bases). The germline V gene has CDR1 LNHNV and CDR2 YYDKDF (reference sequence). The CDR3 length is 14 residues. The V and J ends lost 7 bases and 2 bases respectively, with 14 bases between them. CDR3 amino acids: CATNNRVKQETQYF. As DNA, the CDR3 is TGTGCCACCAACAACAGGGTTAAACAAGAGACCCAGTACTTC.

This clonotype has more than one count but fewer than ten. The rearrangement links TRBV7-2 to TRBJ2-7; 9 bases match TRBD2. CDR3 length: 16 amino acids. CDR1 and CDR2 from the germline V gene are SGHTA and FQGNSA. V lost 2 bases to trimming and J lost 3 bases; unmatched junction nucleotides: 8. The DNA for the CDR3 is TGTGCCAGCAGCTTAACTAGCGGGCCTCCGTTCTACGAGCAGTACTTC. Its protein is CASSLTSGPPFYEQYF.

This clonotype came up many times. Here the CDR3 DNA reads TGCGCCAGCAGCTTGGCGGGGACACTAAATGAGCAGTTCTTC. Its protein is CASSLAGTLNEQFF. The gene calls are TRBV5-1 and TRBJ2-1; D is perhaps TRBD1 (6 bases). The CDR3 totals 14 residues. Germline assignment: CDR1 SGHRS and CDR2 YFSETQ. Trimming removed 0 bases at V and 7 bases at J, with 11 bases between.

The chain has TRBV15 and TRBJ2-1, with D uncertain. The CDR3 contains 11 residues. Deletions cut 1 base from V and 9 bases from J, with 4 bases between. Germline V gene data show CDR1 as LNHNV and CDR2 as YYDKDF (reference sequence). For the CDR3, the DNA is TGTGCCACCAGCAGAGTTGGTGAGCAGTTCTTC. Translating gives CATSRVGEQFF.

This clonotype was seen a few times. V gene TRBV20-1 combines with J gene TRBJ2-1; 13 bases are a match to TRBD2. V shed 1 base, J shed 10 bases, and the junction held 7 bases outside the gene matches. CDR3 length: 15 amino acids. In germline, CDR1 is DFQATT, CDR2 SNEGSKA (reference sequence). Here the CDR3 reads CSARATSGRANEQFF. The CDR3 DNA follows: TGCAGTGCTAGAGCCACTAGCGGGAGGGCAAACGAGCAGTTCTTC.

This clonotype was seen at least ten times. The V gene is TRBV7-6, the J gene TRBJ2-7; no clear D gene. This CDR3 spans 13 amino acids. V was clipped by 5 bases and J by 3 bases, with 11 bases between them. Germline CDR1 and CDR2: SGHVS and FNYEAQ. The CDR3 sequence is CASSPGGNYEQYF. The CDR3 nucleotides are TGTGCCAGCAGCCCGGGCGGAAACTACGAGCAGTACTTC.